This TCR beta chain was documented in a study of control samples from healthy donors and cancer patients. V was trimmed by 5 bases and J by 4 bases, leaving 18 bases between them. There are 15 residues in the CDR3. Germline CDR1 is GTSNPN and CDR2 is SVGIG (reference sequence). Produced via immunoSEQ multiplex PCR; TCRdb's table is partial and in-frame only. The sample shows some 150,000 clones, just under 95% of them seen only once. The TCR comes from a woman aged 55 to 70 in good health. The chain is built from TRBV30 and TRBJ1-5; perhaps TRBD1 as D (5 bases). Sequenced sample: blood. The CDR3 loop is CAWDTRSGVNQPQHF. The CDR3 DNA reads as TGTGCCTGGGATACGCGTTCGGGGGTTAATCAGCCCCAGCATTTT.